The following is a TCR beta chain sequence with its context. Its antigen is not identified. V lost 2 bases, J lost 6 bases, and 4 bases lay in between. The length of the CDR3 is 10 residues. From germline, CDR1 is DFQATT and CDR2 SNEGSKA (reference sequence). The authors prepared the TCRbeta library with unique molecular identifiers. Each CDR3 protein gets one entry after TCRdb re-called the PCR reads with MiXCR. The table lists approximately 210,000 distinct CDR3 sequences, approximately 15% of them singletons, with roughly two fifths in the top ten. This record belongs to a study of T-cell reconstitution after alpha-beta-depleted transplantation in children. Findings of the study overall: It was reported that alpha-beta T cells came from several hundred expanded graft clones (about two months after transplant).

V is TRBV20-1 and J is TRBJ1-1; D not certain. The specimen comprised PBMCs, mostly from graft donor cells, sampled 360 days after TCRalphabeta/CD19-depleted stem cell transplant. The sequence derives from a male patient aged 2-15 years who had a stem cell transplant for acute lymphoblastic leukemia, so the T cells may come from the graft donor. The CDR3 region has the DNA TGCAGTGCTAGACCCGCTGAAGCTTTCTTT. This gives the protein CSARPAEAFF.